These 5 T cell receptor beta chains were all obtained from the same sample, sequenced in a study of cytomegalovirus exposure and HLA in healthy donors. The PCR was carried out with 60 Vbeta primers and 13 Jbeta primers. Generated by immunoSEQ multiplex PCR, the TCRdb table keeps only in-frame clones and is missing some. Altogether about 99,000 clones are present, approximately 80% being singletons, with the ten largest covering roughly 1.9%. Sequencing was done on a sample of PBMCs. These receptors all stem from a woman aged 35 to 49 in good health and CMV-seronegative.

The chain links TRBV6-5 to TRBJ2-1, with TRBD2 identical over 7 bases. From germline, CDR1 is MNHEY and CDR2 SVGAGI. The J segment lost 0 bases and the V segment lost 8 bases, leaving 7 bases of the junction unmatched. The CDR3 is 15 amino acids. The CDR3 is CASQGAGVSYNEQFF. The CDR3, as DNA: TGTGCCAGCCAGGGTGCGGGAGTCTCCTACAATGAGCAGTTCTTC.

As DNA, the CDR3 is TGTGCCAGCAGCTCGGGACTAGCGGGCTCCTACAATGAGCAGTTCTTC. It codes for CASSSGLAGSYNEQFF. The chain joins TRBV7-9 to TRBJ2-1, with 12 bases identical to TRBD2. The germline V gene encodes CDR1 SEHNR and CDR2 FQNEAQ (reference sequence). V dropped 4 bases and J dropped 0; count of bases not matched to a gene: 1. The CDR3 length is 16 residues.

The chain combines TRBV5-4 with TRBJ2-7, with D hard to call. From germline, CDR1 is SGHNT and CDR2 YYREEE (reference sequence). The CDR3 contains 13 residues. Trimming took off 3 bases at V and 4 bases at J, with 11 bases between the two ends. CDR3 nucleotides: TGTGCCAGCAGCTGGTCCGGTAGATACGAGCAGTACTTC. Its protein product is CASSWSGRYEQYF.

This clone was seen a handful of times. The chain is built from TRBV5-6 and TRBJ2-5, with 7 bases identical to TRBD1. J lost 3 bases, V lost 3 bases, and 8 bases had no gene match. CDR3 length equals 15 residues. In germline, CDR1 is SGHDT, CDR2 YYEEEE. CDR3 sequence (DNA): TGTGCCAGCAGCTCCAGGCCGACAGGGAAAGAGACCCAGTACTTC. It encodes CASSSRPTGKETQYF. Filled out from reference TRBV5-6 and TRBJ2-5, the complete variable domain reads DAGVTQSPTHLIKTRGQQVTLRCSPKSGHDTVSWYQQALGQGPQFIFQYYEEEERQRGNFPDRFSGHQFPNYSSELNVNALLLGDSALYLCASSSRPTGKETQYFGPGTRLLVL.

V gene TRBV6-1 combines with J gene TRBJ1-5; 7 bases agree with TRBD1. CDR1 is MNHNS, CDR2 SASEGT, per germline. With 7 bases clipped from V and 3 bases from J, the junction kept 3 bases outside the gene matches. This CDR3 is 13 amino acids long. The CDR3 DNA follows: TGTGCCAGCACAGGACAGGACAATCAGCCCCAGCATTTT. Residues: CASTGQDNQPQHF.